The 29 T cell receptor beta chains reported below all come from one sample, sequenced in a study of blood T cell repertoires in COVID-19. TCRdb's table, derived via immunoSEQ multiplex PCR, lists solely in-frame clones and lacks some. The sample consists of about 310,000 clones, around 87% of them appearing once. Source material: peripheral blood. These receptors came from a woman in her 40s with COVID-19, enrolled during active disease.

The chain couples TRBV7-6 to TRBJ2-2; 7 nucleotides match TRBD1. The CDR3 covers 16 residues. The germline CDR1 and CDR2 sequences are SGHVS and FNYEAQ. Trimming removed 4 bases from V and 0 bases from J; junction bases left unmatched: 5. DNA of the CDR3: TGTGCCAGCAGCTCCTCAGGGGGACCGAACACCGGGGAGCTGTTTTTT. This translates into CASSSSGGPNTGELFF.

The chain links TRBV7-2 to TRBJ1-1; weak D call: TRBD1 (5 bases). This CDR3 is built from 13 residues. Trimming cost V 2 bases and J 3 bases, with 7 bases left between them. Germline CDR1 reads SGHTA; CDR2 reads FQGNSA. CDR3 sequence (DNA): TGTGCCAGCAGCTTACGGGGGGACACTGAAGCTTTCTTT. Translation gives CASSLRGDTEAFF.

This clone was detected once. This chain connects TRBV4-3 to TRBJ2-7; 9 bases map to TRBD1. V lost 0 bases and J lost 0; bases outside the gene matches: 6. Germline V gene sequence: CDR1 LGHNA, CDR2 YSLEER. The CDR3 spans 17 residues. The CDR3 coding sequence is TGCGCCAGCAGCCAAGATCTGAGGACAGGGGTCTCCTACGAGCAGTACTTC. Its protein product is CASSQDLRTGVSYEQYF.

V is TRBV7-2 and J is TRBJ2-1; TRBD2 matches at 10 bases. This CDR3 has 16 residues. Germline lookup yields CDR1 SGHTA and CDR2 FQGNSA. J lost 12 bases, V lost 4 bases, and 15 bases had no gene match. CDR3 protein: CASSSPPSGSPYRQFF. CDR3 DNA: TGTGCCAGCAGCTCCCCCCCTAGCGGGAGCCCCTATCGGCAGTTCTTC.

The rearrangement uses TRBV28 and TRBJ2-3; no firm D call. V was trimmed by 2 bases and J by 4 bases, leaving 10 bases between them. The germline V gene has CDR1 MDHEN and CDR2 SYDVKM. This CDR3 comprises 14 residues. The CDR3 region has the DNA TGTGCCAGCAGTTTAAGAGAGTTGGCAGATACGCAGTATTTT. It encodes CASSLRELADTQYF.

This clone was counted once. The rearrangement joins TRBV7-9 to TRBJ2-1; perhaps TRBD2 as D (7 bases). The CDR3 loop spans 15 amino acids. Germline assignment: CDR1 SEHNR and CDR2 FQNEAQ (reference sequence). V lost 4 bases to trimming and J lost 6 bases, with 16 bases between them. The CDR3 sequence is CASSSGAGGGNEQFF. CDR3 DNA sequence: TGTGCCAGCAGCTCGGGGGCAGGCGGGGGCAATGAGCAGTTCTTC.

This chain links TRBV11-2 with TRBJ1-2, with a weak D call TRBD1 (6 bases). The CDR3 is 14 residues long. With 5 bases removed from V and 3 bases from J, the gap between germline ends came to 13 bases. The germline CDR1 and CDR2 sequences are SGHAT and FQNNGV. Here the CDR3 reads CASSPQGEDYGYTF. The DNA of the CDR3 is TGTGCCAGCAGCCCACAGGGTGAGGACTATGGCTACACCTTC.

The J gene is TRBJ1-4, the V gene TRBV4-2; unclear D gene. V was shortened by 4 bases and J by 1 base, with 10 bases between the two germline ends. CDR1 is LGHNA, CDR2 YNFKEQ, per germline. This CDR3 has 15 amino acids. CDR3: CASSPGSVTNEKLFF. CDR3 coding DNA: TGTGCCAGCAGCCCCGGGTCGGTAACTAATGAAAAACTGTTTTTT.

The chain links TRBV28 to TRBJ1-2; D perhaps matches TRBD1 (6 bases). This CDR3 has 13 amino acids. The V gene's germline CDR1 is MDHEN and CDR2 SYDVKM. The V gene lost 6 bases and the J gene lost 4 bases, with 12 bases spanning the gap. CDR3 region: CASSWNRVYGYTF. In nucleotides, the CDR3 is TGTGCCAGCAGCTGGAACAGGGTCTATGGCTACACCTTC.

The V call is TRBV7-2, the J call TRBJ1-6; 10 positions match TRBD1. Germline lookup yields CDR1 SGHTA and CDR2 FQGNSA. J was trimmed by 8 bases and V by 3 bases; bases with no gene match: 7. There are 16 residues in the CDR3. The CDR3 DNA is TGTGCCAGCAGCTTTTATAGTGGGACAGGGGATTCACCCCTCCACTTT. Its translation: CASSFYSGTGDSPLHF. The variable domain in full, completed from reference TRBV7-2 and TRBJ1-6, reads GAGVSQSPSNKVTEKGKDVELRCDPISGHTALYWYRQSLGQGLEFLIYFQGNSAPDKSGLPSDRFSAERTGGSVSTLTIQRTQQEDSAVYLCASSFYSGTGDSPLHFGNGTRLTVT.

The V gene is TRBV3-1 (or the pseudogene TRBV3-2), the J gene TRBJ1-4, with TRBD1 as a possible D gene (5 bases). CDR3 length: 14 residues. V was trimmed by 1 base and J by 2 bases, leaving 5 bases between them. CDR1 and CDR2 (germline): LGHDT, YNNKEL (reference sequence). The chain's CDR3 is CASSQAGTNEKLFF. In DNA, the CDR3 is TGTGCCAGCAGCCAAGCAGGGACTAATGAAAAACTGTTTTTT.

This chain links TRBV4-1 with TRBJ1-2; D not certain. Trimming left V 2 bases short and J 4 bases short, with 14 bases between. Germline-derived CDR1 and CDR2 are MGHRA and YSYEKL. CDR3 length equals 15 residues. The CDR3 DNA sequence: TGCGCCAGCAGCCAATCTGGTTTCGAACTCTATGGCTACACCTTC. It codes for CASSQSGFELYGYTF.

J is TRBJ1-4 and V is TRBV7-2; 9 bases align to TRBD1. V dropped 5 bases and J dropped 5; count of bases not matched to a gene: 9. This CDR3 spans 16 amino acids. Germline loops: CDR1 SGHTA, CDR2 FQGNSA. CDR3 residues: CASSVYTGGGNEKLFF. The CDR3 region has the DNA TGTGCCAGCAGCGTTTATACAGGGGGCGGAAATGAAAAACTGTTTTTT.

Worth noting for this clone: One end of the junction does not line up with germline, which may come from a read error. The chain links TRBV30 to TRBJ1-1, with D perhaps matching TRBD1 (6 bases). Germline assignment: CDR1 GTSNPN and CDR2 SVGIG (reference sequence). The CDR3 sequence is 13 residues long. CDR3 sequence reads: CAGRAGVDTEAFF. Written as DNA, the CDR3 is TGTGCCGGGAGAGCAGGGGTTGACACTGAAGCTTTCTTT.

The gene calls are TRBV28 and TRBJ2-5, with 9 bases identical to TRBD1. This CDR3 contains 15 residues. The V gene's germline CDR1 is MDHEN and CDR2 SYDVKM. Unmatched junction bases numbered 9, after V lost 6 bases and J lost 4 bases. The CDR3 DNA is TGTGCCAGCAGCCCGGGACAGGGTGTCCCAGAGACCCAGTACTTC. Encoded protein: CASSPGQGVPETQYF.

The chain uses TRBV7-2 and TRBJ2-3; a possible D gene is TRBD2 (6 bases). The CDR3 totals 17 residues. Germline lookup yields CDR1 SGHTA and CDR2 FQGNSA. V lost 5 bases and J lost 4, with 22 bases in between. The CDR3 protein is CASSPQTSWEGADTQYF. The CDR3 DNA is TGTGCCAGCAGCCCCCAGACTAGTTGGGAAGGGGCAGATACGCAGTATTTT.

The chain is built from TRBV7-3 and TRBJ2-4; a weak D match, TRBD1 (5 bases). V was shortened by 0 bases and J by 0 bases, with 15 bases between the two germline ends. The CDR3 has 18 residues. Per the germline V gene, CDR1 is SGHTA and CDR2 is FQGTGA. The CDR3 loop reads CASSLTGFEGVAKNIQYF. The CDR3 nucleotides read TGTGCCAGCAGCTTAACAGGATTTGAAGGGGTAGCCAAAAACATTCAGTACTTC.

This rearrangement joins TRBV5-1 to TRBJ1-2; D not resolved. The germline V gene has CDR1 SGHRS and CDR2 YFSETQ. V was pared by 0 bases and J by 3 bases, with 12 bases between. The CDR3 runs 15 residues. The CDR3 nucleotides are TGCGCCAGCAGCTTGGTTTCGGTTCGGGACTATGGCTACACCTTC. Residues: CASSLVSVRDYGYTF. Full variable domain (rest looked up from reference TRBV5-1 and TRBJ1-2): KAGVTQTPRYLIKTRGQQVTLSCSPISGHRSVSWYQQTPGQGLQFLFEYFSETQRNKGNFPGRFSGRQFSNSRSEMNVSTLELGDSALYLCASSLVSVRDYGYTFGSGTRLTVV.

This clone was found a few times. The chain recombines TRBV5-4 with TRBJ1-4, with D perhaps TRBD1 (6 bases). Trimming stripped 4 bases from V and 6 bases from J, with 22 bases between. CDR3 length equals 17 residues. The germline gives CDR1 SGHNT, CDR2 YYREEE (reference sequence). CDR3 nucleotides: TGTGCCAGCAGCCCCGCCTTGGGGGGGCGCTCAGATGAAAAACTGTTTTTT. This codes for CASSPALGGRSDEKLFF.

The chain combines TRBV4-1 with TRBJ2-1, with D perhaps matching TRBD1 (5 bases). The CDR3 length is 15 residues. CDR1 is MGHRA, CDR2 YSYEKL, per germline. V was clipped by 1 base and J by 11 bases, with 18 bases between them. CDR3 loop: CASSQAFTGVSQQFF. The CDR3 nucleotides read TGCGCCAGCAGCCAAGCTTTCACAGGAGTATCGCAGCAGTTCTTC.

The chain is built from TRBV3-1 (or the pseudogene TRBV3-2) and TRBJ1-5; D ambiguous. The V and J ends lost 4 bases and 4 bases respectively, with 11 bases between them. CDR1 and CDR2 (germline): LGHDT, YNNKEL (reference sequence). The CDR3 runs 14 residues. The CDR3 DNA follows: TGTGCCAGCAGCCTAAGCGGCGCGAATCAGCCCCAGCATTTT. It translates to CASSLSGANQPQHF.

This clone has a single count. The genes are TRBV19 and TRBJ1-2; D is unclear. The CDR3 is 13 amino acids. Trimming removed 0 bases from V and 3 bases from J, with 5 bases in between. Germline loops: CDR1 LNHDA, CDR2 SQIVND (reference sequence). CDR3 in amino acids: CASSIEGYYGYTF. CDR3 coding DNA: TGTGCCAGTAGTATAGAGGGCTACTATGGCTACACCTTC.

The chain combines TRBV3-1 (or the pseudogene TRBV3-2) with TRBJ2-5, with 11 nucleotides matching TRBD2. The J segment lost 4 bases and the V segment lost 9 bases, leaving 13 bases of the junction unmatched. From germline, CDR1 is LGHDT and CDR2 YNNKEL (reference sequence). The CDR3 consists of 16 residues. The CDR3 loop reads CASKLGYSGRGETQYF. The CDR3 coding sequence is TGTGCCAGTAAGCTGGGCTATAGCGGGAGGGGAGAGACCCAGTACTTC.

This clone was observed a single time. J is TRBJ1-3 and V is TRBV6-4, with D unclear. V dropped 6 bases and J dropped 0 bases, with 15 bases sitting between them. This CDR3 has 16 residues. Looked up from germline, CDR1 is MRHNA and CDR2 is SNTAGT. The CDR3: CASRGELFVSGNTIYF. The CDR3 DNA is TGTGCCAGCAGGGGAGAGCTGTTCGTCTCTGGAAACACCATATATTTT.

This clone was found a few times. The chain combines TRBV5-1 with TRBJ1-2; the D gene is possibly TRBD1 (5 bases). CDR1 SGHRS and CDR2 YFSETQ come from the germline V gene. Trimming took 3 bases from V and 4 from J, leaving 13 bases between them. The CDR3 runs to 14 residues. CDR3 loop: CASSSPGGSYGYTF. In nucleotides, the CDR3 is TGCGCCAGCAGCTCCCCCGGGGGGAGCTATGGCTACACCTTC.

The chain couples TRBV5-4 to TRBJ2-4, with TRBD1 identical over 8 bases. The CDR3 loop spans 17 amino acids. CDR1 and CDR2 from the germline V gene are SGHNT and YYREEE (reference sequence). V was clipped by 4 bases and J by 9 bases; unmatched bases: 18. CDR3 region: CASSPKGQVNTEGIQYF. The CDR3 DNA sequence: TGTGCCAGCAGCCCCAAGGGACAGGTAAACACCGAGGGCATTCAGTACTTC.

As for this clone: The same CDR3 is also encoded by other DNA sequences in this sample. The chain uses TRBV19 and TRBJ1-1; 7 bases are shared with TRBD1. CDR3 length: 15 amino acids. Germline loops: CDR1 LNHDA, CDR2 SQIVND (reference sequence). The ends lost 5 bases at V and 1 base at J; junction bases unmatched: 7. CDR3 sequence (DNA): TGTGCCAGTAGTCCAGGACAGGTCCCGAACACTGAAGCTTTCTTT. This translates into CASSPGQVPNTEAFF.

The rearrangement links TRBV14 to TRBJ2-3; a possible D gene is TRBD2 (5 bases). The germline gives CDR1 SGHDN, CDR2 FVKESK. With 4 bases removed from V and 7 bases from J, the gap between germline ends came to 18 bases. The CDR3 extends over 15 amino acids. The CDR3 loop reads CASSPSTPAAHTQYF. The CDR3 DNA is TGTGCCAGCAGCCCATCTACCCCAGCGGCCCATACGCAGTATTTT.

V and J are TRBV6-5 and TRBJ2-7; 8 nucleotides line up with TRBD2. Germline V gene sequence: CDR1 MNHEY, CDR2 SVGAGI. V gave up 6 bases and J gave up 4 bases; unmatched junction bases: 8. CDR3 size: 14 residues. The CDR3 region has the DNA TGTGCCAGCAGCTTGGGCGGGGGGATTTACGAGCAGTACTTC. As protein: CASSLGGGIYEQYF.